Following are 8 T cell receptor beta chains from one sample sequenced in a study of post-analysis software for immune sequencing data. Points from the study as a whole: TRBV5-6, TRBV5-1 and TRBV20-1 were among four to six TRBV segments more frequent in patients than controls.

The library was made from cDNA and included unique molecular identifiers. Each CDR3 protein gets one entry after TCRdb re-called the PCR reads with MiXCR. The sample has 650,000 to 850,000 distinct CDR3 sequences; more than 45% are singletons. These receptors lack a known antigen. The specimen was blood. The receptors shown here come from a girl aged 10 to 17 with multiple sclerosis.

This chain connects TRBV6-2 or TRBV6-3 to TRBJ1-5; tentative D call: TRBD1 (5 bases). The germline CDR1 and CDR2 sequences are MNHEY and SVGEGT. V lost 4 bases and J lost 0, with 19 bases in between. This CDR3 has 18 amino acids. The CDR3 here is CASSSRDLQFYSNQPQHF. The CDR3 DNA reads as TGTGCCAGCAGTTCCCGGGACCTCCAATTCTATAGCAATCAGCCCCAGCATTTT.

This clonotype came up once. The rearrangement uses TRBV12-3 or TRBV12-4 and TRBJ2-1; D is possibly TRBD2 (5 bases). The CDR3 extends over 11 amino acids. The germline V and J ends were trimmed by 6 bases and 6 bases, with 6 bases remaining between them. DNA for the CDR3: TGTGCCAGCAGACTAGTCAATGAGCAGTTCTTC. Its translation is CASRLVNEQFF.

The chain recombines TRBV3-1 with TRBJ2-1; 13 bases are a match to TRBD2. This CDR3 spans 17 amino acids. Germline CDR1 LGHDT, CDR2 YNNKEL (reference sequence). The trim removed 4 bases at V and 5 bases at J, leaving 8 bases unmatched. The CDR3 DNA follows: TGTGCCAGCAGCCCTTTCCGGACTAGCGGGAGAAACAATGAGCAGTTCTTC. It codes for CASSPFRTSGRNNEQFF.

The chain recombines TRBV7-9 with TRBJ1-1; no clear D. V lost 1 base, J lost 3 bases, and 18 bases lay in between. The CDR3 is made up of 17 amino acids. CDR1 and CDR2 (germline): SEHNR, FQNEAQ (reference sequence). The CDR3 loop reads CASSLGVDSSGYTEAFF. CDR3 sequence (DNA): TGTGCCAGCAGCTTAGGTGTAGATAGCAGTGGGTACACTGAAGCTTTCTTT. The full variable domain, with the rest looked up from reference TRBV7-9 and TRBJ1-1, is DTGVSQNPRHKITKRGQNVTFRCDPISEHNRLYWYRQTLGQGPEFLTYFQNEAQLEKSRLLSDRFSAERPKGSFSTLEIQRTEQGDSAMYLCASSLGVDSSGYTEAFFGQGTRLTVV.

This chain uses TRBV7-3 with TRBJ2-5, with 9 bases aligning to TRBD1. CDR1 is SGHTA, CDR2 FQGTGA, per germline. This CDR3 spans 17 amino acids. V shed 5 bases and J 2 bases; nucleotides not matched to a gene: 12. The CDR3 nucleotides read TGTGCCAGCAGCCAAAGGGCCCCGGGACAGGGTCAAGAGACCCAGTACTTC. This sequence encodes CASSQRAPGQGQETQYF.

Comments on this clonotype: One end of the junction fails to match germline, which may point to a read error. The genes are TRBV9 and TRBJ2-6; a weak D match, TRBD1 (6 bases). Germline CDR1 is SGDLS and CDR2 is YYNGEE. CDR3 length equals 14 residues. This chain's CDR3 is CASSRGNGANILTF. CDR3 DNA sequence: TGTGCCAGCTCCAGGGGTAATGGGGCCAACATCCTGACTTTC.

This clonotype came up a few times. The rearrangement joins TRBV29-1 to TRBJ2-1, with TRBD2 matching 10 bases. The CDR3 totals 14 residues. After removal of 2 bases from V and 6 bases from J, the junction contained 4 bases not matched to a gene. Germline CDR1 is SQVTM and CDR2 is ANQGSEA. In nucleotides, the CDR3 is TGCAGCGTTGAATTAGCGGGAGGTCTCAATGAGCAGTTCTTC. Translating gives CSVELAGGLNEQFF.

The chain has TRBV5-1 and TRBJ2-5; the D is unclear. Germline V gene data show CDR1 as SGHRS and CDR2 as YFSETQ. CDR3 length equals 15 residues. The V and J ends lost 4 bases and 5 bases respectively, with 18 bases between them. Here the CDR3 DNA reads TGCGCCAGCAGCCCCGGAATGATGTTGCGGGAGACCCAGTACTTC. This encodes CASSPGMMLRETQYF.